Each of the 17 T cell receptor beta chains below was sequenced from the same sample in a study of response to subunit inactivated influenza vaccine. TCRdb reprocessed the RT-PCR reads via MiXCR and lists one record per CDR3 protein. This table has about 480,000 distinct CDR3 sequences, 10% to 15% appearing once. Sample: PBMCs from blood, taken about 40 days after vaccination. Every receptor here comes from a man aged 45 to 65 who received an inactivated influenza vaccine.

This clonotype was recorded a few times. V and J are TRBV12-3 or TRBV12-4 and TRBJ2-7; D may be TRBD1 or TRBD2 (5 bases each). V dropped 6 bases and J dropped 6 bases, with 18 bases sitting between them. This CDR3 contains 14 residues. The CDR3 loop is CASSTGPRSPEQYF. Written as DNA, the CDR3 is TGTGCCAGCAGCACGGGACCGCGATCCCCCGAGCAGTACTTC.

J is TRBJ2-4 and V is TRBV12-3 or TRBV12-4, with 7 nucleotides matching TRBD2. The CDR3 has 15 amino acids. V trimming: 2 bases; J trimming: 0 bases; junction bases outside the gene matches: 1. Here the CDR3 reads CASSLSGVAKNIQYF. In DNA form, the CDR3 reads TGTGCCAGCAGTTTAAGCGGGGTAGCCAAAAACATTCAGTACTTC.

This clonotype has only a few counts. The chain combines TRBV15 with TRBJ2-5, with D perhaps given as TRBD1 or TRBD2 (6 bases each). Per germline, CDR1 LNHNV and CDR2 YYDKDF (reference sequence). V dropped 2 bases and J dropped 6 bases, with 16 bases sitting between them. The CDR3 totals 15 residues. The CDR3 DNA reads TGTGCCACCAGCAGAAACCCAAGGGGGGACAAGACCCAGTACTTC. Protein: CATSRNPRGDKTQYF.

This clonotype was recorded a few times. The chain carries TRBV10-3 and TRBJ2-7, with D tentatively TRBD2 (6 bases). CDR1 ENHRY and CDR2 SYGVKD come from the germline V gene. Deletions cut 8 bases from V and 1 base from J, with 27 bases between. This CDR3 comprises 18 residues. Written as DNA, the CDR3 is TGTGCCATCGGGGGGATGTCAGGTGGACATGCCGAATCCTACGAGCAGTACTTC. Protein product: CAIGGMSGGHAESYEQYF.

In this sample, this clonotype turned up many times. This sequence joins TRBV15 and TRBJ1-1, with 7 bases matching TRBD1. V trimming: 1 base; J trimming: 5 bases; junction bases outside the gene matches: 7. The CDR3 sequence is 15 residues long. Germline-derived CDR1 and CDR2 are LNHNV and YYDKDF (reference sequence). The CDR3 nucleotides read TGTGCCACCAGCAGAGGGATTTCAGGGGGAACTGAAGCTTTCTTT. Translating it yields CATSRGISGGTEAFF.

The chain joins TRBV5-1 to TRBJ1-1, with unresolved D. With 4 bases removed from V and 3 bases from J, the gap between germline ends came to 10 bases. CDR1 is SGHRS and CDR2 is YFSETQ in the germline V gene. The CDR3 runs to 13 residues. CDR3 sequence (DNA): TGCGCCAGCAGCCCTCCACGCGACACTGAAGCTTTCTTT. Amino acids: CASSPPRDTEAFF.

This clonotype came up a few times. The V gene is TRBV20-1, the J gene TRBJ2-1; no definite D call. The CDR3 extends over 12 amino acids. CDR1 is DFQATT, CDR2 SNEGSKA, per germline (reference sequence). The V and J ends lost 0 bases and 8 bases respectively, with 8 bases between them. DNA for the CDR3: TGCAGTGCTAGAGACAAGGGTGATGAGCAGTTCTTC. This encodes CSARDKGDEQFF.

The chain uses TRBV10-3 and TRBJ2-5; D is possibly TRBD1 or TRBD2 (6 bases each). Trimming stripped 0 bases from V and 3 bases from J, with 14 bases between. CDR3 length equals 16 residues. CDR1 is ENHRY and CDR2 is SYGVKD in the germline V gene. The CDR3 region has the DNA TGTGCCATCAGTGAGTCACGCGGGACAATCAAAGAGACCCAGTACTTC. This gives the protein CAISESRGTIKETQYF.

This clonotype was counted between two and nine times. The J gene is TRBJ1-1, the V gene TRBV6-5; 7 nucleotides align to TRBD1. The CDR3 runs to 14 residues. With 2 bases clipped from V and 5 bases from J, the junction kept 5 bases outside the gene matches. CDR1 and CDR2 (germline): MNHEY, SVGAGI. CDR3 nucleotides: TGTGCCAGCAGTTACCAGGGGGGGTGGACTGAAGCTTTCTTT. This codes for CASSYQGGWTEAFF.

CDR3 loop: CASSHFLGQGRNEQFF. The CDR3 coding sequence is TGTGCCAGCAGCCACTTCTTAGGACAGGGGCGTAATGAGCAGTTCTTC. The rearrangement links TRBV3-1 to TRBJ2-1; 9 bases line up with TRBD1. This CDR3 comprises 16 residues. V shed 3 bases and J 7 bases; nucleotides not matched to a gene: 10. CDR1 is LGHDT, CDR2 YNNKEL, per germline (reference sequence).

The V and J genes are TRBV7-9 and TRBJ2-5; the match to TRBD2 covers 12 bases. V lost 4 bases to trimming and J lost 5 bases; unmatched junction nucleotides: 5. The CDR3 totals 15 residues. Germline CDR1 SEHNR, CDR2 FQNEAQ (reference sequence). The CDR3 nucleotides read TGTGCCAGCAGCTCTCGGACTAGCGGGATGGAGACCCAGTACTTC. It codes for CASSSRTSGMETQYF.

In this sample, this clonotype turned up a few times. This chain connects TRBV7-9 to TRBJ1-2; D remains ambiguous. The CDR3 runs 15 residues. Germline CDR1 SEHNR, CDR2 FQNEAQ (reference sequence). The V gene lost 0 bases and the J gene lost 4 bases, with 12 bases spanning the gap. CDR3 DNA: TGTGCCAGCAGCTTAGCGGGCCCTCCCCCCTATGGCTACACCTTC. It codes for CASSLAGPPPYGYTF.

This clonotype has only a few counts. J is TRBJ1-4 and V is TRBV20-1; TRBD1 might be the D (5 bases). The CDR3 is made up of 16 amino acids. Trimming shortened V by 0 bases and J by 4 bases, and 15 bases separated the two germline ends. Germline CDR1 and CDR2: DFQATT and SNEGSKA (reference sequence). The CDR3 bases are TGCAGTGCTAGAGACCTGGGGGGAGGGATTAATGAAAAACTGTTTTTT. Translated, it gives CSARDLGGGINEKLFF.

This clonotype was recorded many times. V gene TRBV5-1 combines with J gene TRBJ1-1, with a tentative D call TRBD1 (6 bases). This CDR3 contains 13 residues. V was shortened by 0 bases and J by 6 bases, with 9 bases between the two germline ends. From germline, CDR1 is SGHRS and CDR2 YFSETQ. DNA of the CDR3: TGCGCCAGCAGCTTGGGAAGGGGGGCTGAAGCTTTCTTT. Translation gives CASSLGRGAEAFF.

The CDR3 DNA reads as TGTGCCAGCAGCCCTGCAGGGTCGGCGGGGGAGCTGTTTTTT. This gives the protein CASSPAGSAGELFF. V gene TRBV6-2 or TRBV6-3 combines with J gene TRBJ2-2, with D possibly being TRBD1 (5 bases). The CDR3 runs to 14 residues. Germline values: CDR1 MNHEY, CDR2 SVGEGT. Trimming removed 6 bases from V and 8 bases from J, with 16 bases in between.

This clonotype was counted a few times. The rearrangement uses TRBV5-5 and TRBJ1-2, with D unresolved. CDR1 is SGHKS and CDR2 is YYEKEE in the germline V gene (reference sequence). The CDR3 length is 16 residues. V was shortened by 0 bases and J by 2 bases, with 14 bases between the two germline ends. The CDR3 coding sequence is TGTGCCAGCAGCTTGGCGGTCGGGCAGTCGAACTATGGCTACACCTTC. Its translation is CASSLAVGQSNYGYTF.

The chain joins TRBV4-3 to TRBJ2-5, with 7 bases that match TRBD2. Germline V gene data show CDR1 as LGHNA and CDR2 as YSLEER. The CDR3 is 16 amino acids. V dropped 3 bases and J dropped 2; count of bases not matched to a gene: 9. CDR3 sequence (DNA): TGCGCCAGCAGCCAGGGTGGCGGGAGAACACAAGAGACCCAGTACTTC. Translating gives CASSQGGGRTQETQYF.